This T cell receptor beta chain was identified during a study of blood T cell repertoires in COVID-19 (TCRdb year 2020). As for the study more broadly: The collaborator samples originated in the United States, Italy and Spain and spanned the acute and convalescent phases of COVID-19. Where HLA class I and class II types were available, the types were taken from metadata supplied by the sample provider, not from assay-based typing. The prospective study material was composed of cDNA or gDNA derived from T cells, B-cell-depleted T cells, or PBMCs. Samples were obtained from the ongoing ImmuneRACE study (first 160 participants) and from over 1,000 subjects provided by 6 global collaborators. The repertoires were released in a freely available public database meant as a resource for research on the immune response to SARS-CoV-2. The dataset comprised deeply sampled blood TCRbeta repertoires from subjects exposed to, actively infected with, or recovered from COVID-19. A de-identified subject ID, COVID-19 status, age in years and sex were almost always included in the sample metadata.

Study-wide findings and limitations: How much clinical and demographic metadata was included differed by source and by participant, and the metadata was provided uncurated.

Collaborating institutions collected whole blood in K2EDTA tubes following their own protocols. For TCRbeta analysis, collaborators shipped samples as frozen whole blood, isolated PBMCs, or DNA extracted from either of those sample types. The immunoSEQ Assay, a bias-controlled multiplex PCR, was used to amplify TCRbeta CDR3 regions from genomic DNA. As for the original processing: Within the assay, amplification of reference gene primers was used to estimate how many nucleated cells each sample contained. Sequence reads were collapsed and filtered to measure the absolute abundance of every unique TCRbeta CDR3 rearrangement. For each sample, productive Simpson clonality was calculated as the square root of Simpson's diversity index over productive rearrangements. Here the immuneACCESS table is served through TCRdb, limited to in-frame sequences with V and J called. Missing clones are a known gap in these copies; in checked studies unresolved V genes cover under half, and the rest lacks a known reason. V and J calls and clone size are given by that table; D and trimming were obtained from the DNA. Within this sample are roughly 100,000 clones, with around 94% of them counted one time only. 5.7% of the sample is held by the ten biggest clonotypes.

CDR1 and CDR2 are read off the germline V gene as MNHEY and SVGAGI. V gives up 6 bases and J gives up 7 bases, and the segment between their germline ends measures 16 bases. The cysteine opens and the phenylalanine closes a CDR3 of 13 amino acids. The CDR3 DNA has 39 bases and is translated from base 1. This clone has just one count. Which antigen it targets is not known. One base away there is no much larger clone; base qualities are not given. The clonotype originates from a man aged 50 to 60 with active COVID-19. Sequenced: peripheral blood. Here the chain combines TRBV6-5 and TRBJ2-7, with a tentative D gene TRBD2 over 6 matching bases. The nucleotide sequence is TGTGCCAGCAGCCGGGACTCCCTCGGTGAGCAGTACTTC. Its amino acids are CASSRDSLGEQYF.